Below, 26 T cell receptor beta chains from the same sample are listed, as sequenced in a study of blood T cell repertoires in COVID-19. Clones were read by immunoSEQ multiplex PCR, and TCRdb kept only the in-frame ones, dropping some. The sample lists roughly 200,000 clones; 80% to 85% were seen once. The source material was peripheral blood. The receptors were sampled from an elderly woman with active or convalescent COVID-19.

The rearrangement uses TRBV6-5 and TRBJ2-7; 7 nucleotides match TRBD1. This CDR3 has 14 amino acids. The ends lost 6 bases at V and 3 bases at J; junction bases unmatched: 8. Germline CDR1 is MNHEY and CDR2 is SVGAGI. The CDR3 reads CASSYNRDSYEQYF. In DNA, the CDR3 is TGTGCCAGCAGCTACAACCGGGACAGCTACGAGCAGTACTTC.

This clone was detected a few times. V gene TRBV6-1 combines with J gene TRBJ2-3, with TRBD2 identical over 7 bases. The CDR3 runs to 14 residues. Germline V gene data show CDR1 as MNHNS and CDR2 as SASEGT. After removal of 5 bases from V and 4 bases from J, the junction contained 6 bases not matched to a gene. CDR3 residues: CASSPRTRPDTQYF. The CDR3 DNA follows: TGTGCCAGCAGTCCCAGGACTAGGCCAGATACGCAGTATTTT.

The rearrangement uses TRBV4-1 and TRBJ2-2; D might be TRBD2 (6 bases). Germline loops: CDR1 MGHRA, CDR2 YSYEKL. Trimming took off 0 bases at V and 5 bases at J, with 10 bases between the two ends. This CDR3 region has 15 residues. For the CDR3, the DNA is TGCGCCAGCAGCCAAGAAGGTCGGGGGACCGGGGAGCTGTTTTTT. As protein: CASSQEGRGTGELFF.

This chain uses TRBV30 with TRBJ1-2; a weak D match, TRBD1 (6 bases). CDR3 size: 13 residues. Trimming shortened V by 2 bases and J by 4 bases, and 11 bases separated the two germline ends. The germline CDR1 and CDR2 sequences are GTSNPN and SVGIG (reference sequence). The CDR3 reads CAWSNDRSYGYTF. The DNA for the CDR3 is TGTGCCTGGAGTAACGACAGGAGCTATGGCTACACCTTC.

The genes are TRBV11-3 and TRBJ2-5; no clear D. Germline CDR1 reads SGHNT; CDR2 reads YENEEA. The V end was cut by 2 bases, the J end by 5 bases, with 6 bases between. CDR3 length: 12 residues. This CDR3 is CASSLNEETQYF. The CDR3 nucleotides read TGTGCCAGCAGCTTAAATGAGGAGACCCAGTACTTC.

The chain joins TRBV6-4 to TRBJ1-1, with 7 bases aligning to TRBD1. The germline CDR1 and CDR2 sequences are MRHNA and SNTAGT. V gave up 5 bases and J gave up 5 bases; unmatched junction bases: 5. This CDR3 spans 13 amino acids. The CDR3 DNA is TGTGCCAGCAGTTCAGGGGGAGGTACTGAAGCTTTCTTT. Its protein is CASSSGGGTEAFF.

This chain links TRBV7-6 with TRBJ2-7; D is unresolved. V dropped 1 base and J dropped 3 bases, with 7 bases sitting between them. The CDR3 runs 13 residues. CDR1 is SGHVS, CDR2 FNYEAQ, per germline. The CDR3 protein is CASSLDSRYEQYF. Here the CDR3 DNA reads TGTGCCAGCAGCTTAGACAGCCGCTACGAGCAGTACTTC.

The chain recombines TRBV7-2 with TRBJ2-3; TRBD2 matches 8 bases. The V segment lost 5 bases and the J segment 2 bases; nucleotides outside the gene matches: 9. This CDR3 has 16 residues. Germline loops: CDR1 SGHTA, CDR2 FQGNSA. In DNA, the CDR3 is TGTGCCAGCAGCCCATGGGGCGGGGGGACCACAGATACGCAGTATTTT. Translating gives CASSPWGGGTTDTQYF. The complete variable domain, with remaining parts taken from reference TRBV7-2 and TRBJ2-3, reads GAGVSQSPSNKVTEKGKDVELRCDPISGHTALYWYRQSLGQGLEFLIYFQGNSAPDKSGLPSDRFSAERTGGSVSTLTIQRTQQEDSAVYLCASSPWGGGTTDTQYFGPGTRLTVL.

The rearrangement links TRBV28 to TRBJ1-1; TRBD1 might be the D (5 bases). CDR1 and CDR2 (germline): MDHEN, SYDVKM. Trimming cost V 7 bases and J 1 base, with 13 bases left between them. The CDR3 totals 14 residues. CDR3 residues: CASTPGWWNTEAFF. In DNA, the CDR3 is TGTGCCAGCACCCCAGGGTGGTGGAACACTGAAGCTTTCTTT.

The V call is TRBV28, the J call TRBJ1-1; perhaps TRBD1 as D (6 bases). Germline values: CDR1 MDHEN, CDR2 SYDVKM. The CDR3 runs 14 residues. V dropped 8 bases and J dropped 0 bases, with 13 bases sitting between them. The CDR3 sequence is CASGLTGLNTEAFF. The CDR3 coding sequence is TGTGCCAGCGGACTGACAGGATTGAACACTGAAGCTTTCTTT.

CDR3 sequence: CASSLAGGASSYEQYF. The DNA for the CDR3 is TGTGCCAGCAGCTTAGCGGGGGGAGCTAGCTCCTACGAGCAGTACTTC. The chain couples TRBV7-6 to TRBJ2-7; D perhaps matches TRBD2 (6 bases). Per germline, CDR1 SGHVS and CDR2 FNYEAQ. The CDR3 contains 16 residues. Between the trimmed V and J ends, which lost 0 bases and 0 bases, there was a span of 12 bases.

The chain uses TRBV20-1 and TRBJ1-2; D is unresolved. The CDR3 totals 11 residues. Germline V gene data show CDR1 as DFQATT and CDR2 as SNEGSKA (reference sequence). V gave up 5 bases and J gave up 1 base, with 5 bases separating them. The CDR3 region is CSAPFNYGYTF. Written as DNA, the CDR3 is TGCAGTGCTCCTTTTAACTATGGCTACACCTTC.

This clone was detected only once. This sequence joins TRBV6-6 and TRBJ2-7; 9 nucleotides line up with TRBD2. The trim removed 2 bases at V and 1 base at J, leaving 6 bases unmatched. This CDR3 spans 16 amino acids. Germline assignment: CDR1 MNHNY and CDR2 SVGAGI (reference sequence). CDR3 amino acids: CASSYRLTSGSYEQYF. The CDR3 DNA reads as TGTGCCAGCAGTTACAGGTTGACTAGCGGTTCCTACGAGCAGTACTTC.

The chain uses TRBV29-1 and TRBJ2-7, with D hard to call. CDR3 length equals 13 residues. The ends were cut back, 5 bases at V and 6 bases at J, with 17 bases in the middle. Per the germline V gene, CDR1 is SQVTM and CDR2 is ANQGSEA. The CDR3 bases are TGCAGCGTTTCTATAAGCGTCTTAGGCGAGCAGTACTTC. Translation: CSVSISVLGEQYF.

The rearrangement joins TRBV14 to TRBJ2-7; 7 nucleotides match TRBD2. Looked up from germline, CDR1 is SGHDN and CDR2 is FVKESK. CDR3 length: 15 amino acids. The trim removed 2 bases at V and 2 bases at J, leaving 6 bases unmatched. The CDR3 is CASSQFVGGTYEQYF. The CDR3 nucleotides are TGTGCCAGCAGCCAATTTGTGGGGGGGACCTACGAGCAGTACTTC.

J is TRBJ2-1 and V is TRBV18, with 8 bases lining up with TRBD2. Germline V gene lookup returns CDR1 KGHSH and CDR2 LQKENI. V dropped 4 bases and J dropped 5; count of bases not matched to a gene: 28. The CDR3 loop spans 22 amino acids. CDR3 amino acids: CASSLTSASSSAYRNKDNEQFF. The CDR3 bases are TGTGCCAGCTCACTGACTAGCGCCTCCTCAAGCGCCTATCGCAACAAAGACAATGAGCAGTTCTTC.

The V gene is TRBV5-1, the J gene TRBJ2-1; 7 nucleotides line up with TRBD2. Germline CDR1 is SGHRS and CDR2 is YFSETQ. V was clipped by 7 bases and J by 4 bases; unmatched bases: 11. This CDR3 has 15 residues. Here the CDR3 DNA reads TGCGCCAGCCAGGCGGGGGTCCTAATGTACAATGAGCAGTTCTTC. It encodes CASQAGVLMYNEQFF. The whole variable domain, remainder taken from reference TRBV5-1 and TRBJ2-1, is KAGVTQTPRYLIKTRGQQVTLSCSPISGHRSVSWYQQTPGQGLQFLFEYFSETQRNKGNFPGRFSGRQFSNSRSEMNVSTLELGDSALYLCASQAGVLMYNEQFFGPGTRLTVL.

The chain employs TRBV6-4 and TRBJ1-1; the D is unclear. CDR1 is MRHNA and CDR2 is SNTAGT in the germline V gene. The CDR3 consists of 13 residues. V was cut by 0 bases and J by 4 bases, with 6 bases left in between. For the CDR3, the DNA is TGTGCCAGCAGTGACTCGGGGAGCACTGAAGCTTTCTTT. It is translated as CASSDSGSTEAFF.

The chain recombines TRBV19 with TRBJ2-5; 9 bases line up with TRBD2. CDR3 length: 16 residues. Germline V gene data show CDR1 as LNHDA and CDR2 as SQIVND (reference sequence). V shed 3 bases, J shed 5 bases, and the junction held 10 bases outside the gene matches. CDR3 sequence: CASSMLIAGARETQYF. The CDR3 region has the DNA TGTGCCAGTAGTATGCTGATAGCGGGAGCCCGGGAGACCCAGTACTTC.

This clone was counted a single time. In DNA, the CDR3 is TGTGCCAGCAGTTCCCAGGGTTCTTGCACCTTC. Its protein product is CASSSQGSCTF. V usage is TRBV6-5 and J usage is TRBJ1-2; possibly TRBD1 for D (5 bases). CDR1 and CDR2 (germline): MNHEY, SVGAGI. V lost 4 bases, J lost 13 bases, and 13 bases lay in between. This CDR3 contains 11 residues.

The chain has TRBV18 and TRBJ1-4, with TRBD1 identical over 10 bases. The CDR3 length is 16 residues. J was trimmed by 10 bases and V by 3 bases; bases with no gene match: 11. The germline V gene has CDR1 KGHSH and CDR2 LQKENI. CDR3 in DNA: TGTGCCAGCTCACCGGGACAGGGGATTCTTGTAGGAAAACTGTTTTTT. As protein: CASSPGQGILVGKLFF.

This chain links TRBV4-2 with TRBJ2-6, with D maybe TRBD2 (5 bases). The germline CDR1 and CDR2 sequences are LGHNA and YNFKEQ. V gave up 4 bases and J gave up 3 bases, with 16 bases separating them. The CDR3 is 17 amino acids. The CDR3 loop is CASSPDPSAGGANVLTF. Written as DNA, the CDR3 is TGTGCCAGCAGCCCTGATCCCTCGGCGGGTGGGGCCAACGTCCTGACTTTC.

The chain uses TRBV6-5 and TRBJ1-1; the match to TRBD1 covers 9 bases. The CDR3 length is 13 residues. The V gene's germline CDR1 is MNHEY and CDR2 SVGAGI. Germline trimming cut 6 bases from V and 4 bases from J; bases unmatched to any gene: 3. CDR3 nucleotide sequence: TGTGCCAGCAGGGGACAGGGAGGCACTGAAGCTTTCTTT. Translation: CASRGQGGTEAFF.

This clone was recorded only once. CDR3 sequence reads: CASSQGLPGYEQYF. For the CDR3, the DNA is TGTGCCAGCAGCCAAGGACTACCTGGCTACGAGCAGTACTTC. The V call is TRBV7-2, the J call TRBJ2-7, with D tentatively TRBD2 (6 bases). V was shortened by 5 bases and J by 3 bases, with 14 bases between the two germline ends. The V gene's germline CDR1 is SGHTA and CDR2 FQGNSA. The CDR3 has 14 amino acids.

The rearrangement links TRBV5-1 to TRBJ2-3; D possibly corresponds to TRBD1 (5 bases). Germline CDR1 SGHRS, CDR2 YFSETQ. The CDR3 is 15 residues long. Trimming removed 3 bases at V and 6 bases at J, with 17 bases between. The chain's CDR3 is CASSSNDRYYDTQYF. In DNA, the CDR3 is TGCGCCAGCAGCTCTAACGACAGATACTATGATACGCAGTATTTT.

V and J are TRBV5-1 and TRBJ1-5; D gene unclear. CDR3 length: 15 residues. Germline V gene lookup returns CDR1 SGHRS and CDR2 YFSETQ. V was trimmed by 0 bases and J by 3 bases, leaving 10 bases between them. The CDR3, as DNA: TGCGCCAGCAGCTTGGGAGGGTACGACAATCAGCCCCAGCATTTT. Its protein is CASSLGGYDNQPQHF.